This T cell receptor (beta chain) was captured by sequencing in a study of blood T cell repertoires in COVID-19. Looking at the study overall: The origin of the acute and convalescent COVID-19 samples was the United States, Italy and Spain. T cells, B-cell-depleted T cells, or PBMCs supplied cDNA or gDNA.

Original processing notes: The assay estimated nucleated cells by amplifying reference gene primers. Using immunoSEQ multiplex PCR, the repertoire was profiled, and TCRdb retains in-frame clones only, with some absent. V, J and clone size are those of that table, while D and trimming were read from the DNA. The table includes under 200,000 clones, 81% detected once. The CDR3 is 16 amino acids. The V and J ends lost 0 bases and 9 bases, in that order; junction bases with no gene match: 5. Germline V gene lookup returns CDR1 LGHDT and CDR2 YNNKEL (reference sequence). All enrollees were about 18 to 89 years old and from about 24 US areas.

The sequenced material came from PBMCs or T cells enriched from blood (not recorded which). V usage is TRBV3-1 (or the pseudogene TRBV3-2) and J usage is TRBJ2-1; 13 nucleotides match TRBD2. This clonotype was sampled from a woman aged 35 to 49 with acute COVID-19. Here the CDR3 reads CASSQDVTSGRFEQFF. CDR3 in DNA: TGTGCCAGCAGCCAAGATGTGACTAGCGGGAGGTTTGAGCAGTTCTTC.